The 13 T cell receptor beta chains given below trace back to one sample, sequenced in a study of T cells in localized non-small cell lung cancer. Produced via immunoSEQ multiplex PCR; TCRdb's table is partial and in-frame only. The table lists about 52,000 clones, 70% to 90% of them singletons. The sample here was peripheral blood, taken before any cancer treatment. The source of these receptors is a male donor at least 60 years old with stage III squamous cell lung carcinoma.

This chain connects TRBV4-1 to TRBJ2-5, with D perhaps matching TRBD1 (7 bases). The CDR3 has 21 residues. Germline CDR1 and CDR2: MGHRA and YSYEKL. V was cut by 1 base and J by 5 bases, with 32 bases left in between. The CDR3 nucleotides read TGCGCCAGCAGCCAAGGGTTTTCCGGGAGAGGGGGCGGTGGCGGGGACGAGACCCAGTACTTC. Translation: CASSQGFSGRGGGGGDETQYF.

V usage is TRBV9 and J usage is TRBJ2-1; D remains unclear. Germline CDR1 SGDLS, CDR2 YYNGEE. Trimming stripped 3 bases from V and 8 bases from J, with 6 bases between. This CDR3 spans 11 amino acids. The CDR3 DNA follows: TGTGCCAGCAGCGCCTATTATGAGCAGTTCTTC. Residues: CASSAYYEQFF. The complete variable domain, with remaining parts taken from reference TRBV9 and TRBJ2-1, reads DSGVTQTPKHLITATGQRVTLRCSPRSGDLSVYWYQQSLDQGLQFLIQYYNGEERAKGNILERFSAQQFPDLHSELNLSSLELGDSALYFCASSAYYEQFFGPGTRLTVL.

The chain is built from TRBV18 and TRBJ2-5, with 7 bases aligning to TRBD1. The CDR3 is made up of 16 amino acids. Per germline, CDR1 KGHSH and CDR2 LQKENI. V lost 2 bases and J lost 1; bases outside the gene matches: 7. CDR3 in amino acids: CASSPGTAQTQETQYF. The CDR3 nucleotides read TGTGCCAGCTCACCAGGGACAGCACAAACCCAAGAGACCCAGTACTTC.

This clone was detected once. CDR3 nucleotide sequence: TGTGCCAGCAGCCAAAACACAGATACGCAGTATTTT. It codes for CASSQNTDTQYF. The V call is TRBV7-6, the J call TRBJ2-3; D not resolved. Between the trimmed V and J ends, which lost 5 bases and 2 bases, there was a span of 5 bases. The CDR3 contains 12 residues. Germline V gene lookup returns CDR1 SGHVS and CDR2 FNYEAQ.

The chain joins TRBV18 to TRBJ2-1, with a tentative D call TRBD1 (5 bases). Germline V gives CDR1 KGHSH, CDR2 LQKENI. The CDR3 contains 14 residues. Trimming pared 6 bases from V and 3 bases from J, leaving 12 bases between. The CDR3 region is CASSLRQLYNEQFF. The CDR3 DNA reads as TGTGCCAGCTCTCTTAGACAGCTCTACAATGAGCAGTTCTTC. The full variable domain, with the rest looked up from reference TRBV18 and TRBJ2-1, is NAGVMQNPRHLVRRRGQEARLRCSPMKGHSHVYWYRQLPEEGLKFMVYLQKENIIDESGMPKERFSAEFPKEGPSILRIQQVVRGDSAAYFCASSLRQLYNEQFFGPGTRLTVL.

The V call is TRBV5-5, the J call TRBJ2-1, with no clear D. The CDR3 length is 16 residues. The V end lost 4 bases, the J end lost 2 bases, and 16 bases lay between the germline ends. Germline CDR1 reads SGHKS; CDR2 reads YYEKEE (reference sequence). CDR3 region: CASSRRAGVAYNEQFF. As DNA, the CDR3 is TGTGCCAGCAGCAGAAGGGCAGGAGTCGCCTACAATGAGCAGTTCTTC.

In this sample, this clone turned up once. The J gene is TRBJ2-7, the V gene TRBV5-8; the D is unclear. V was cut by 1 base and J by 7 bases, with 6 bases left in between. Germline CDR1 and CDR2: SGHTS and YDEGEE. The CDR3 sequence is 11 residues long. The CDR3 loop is CASSLNREQYF. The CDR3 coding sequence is TGTGCCAGCAGCTTGAACAGAGAGCAGTACTTC.

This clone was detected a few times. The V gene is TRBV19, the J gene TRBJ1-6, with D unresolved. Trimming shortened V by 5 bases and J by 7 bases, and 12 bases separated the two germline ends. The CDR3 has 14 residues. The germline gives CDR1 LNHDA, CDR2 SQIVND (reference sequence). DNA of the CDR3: TGTGCCAGTAGTCATCGGACCCCCAATTCACCCCTCCACTTT. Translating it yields CASSHRTPNSPLHF.

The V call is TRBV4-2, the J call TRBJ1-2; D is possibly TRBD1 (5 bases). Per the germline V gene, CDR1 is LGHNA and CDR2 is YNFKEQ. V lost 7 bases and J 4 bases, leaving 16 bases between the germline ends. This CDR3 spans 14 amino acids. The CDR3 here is CASTSGGTAYGYTF. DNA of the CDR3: TGTGCCAGCACCTCGGGGGGGACCGCCTATGGCTACACCTTC.

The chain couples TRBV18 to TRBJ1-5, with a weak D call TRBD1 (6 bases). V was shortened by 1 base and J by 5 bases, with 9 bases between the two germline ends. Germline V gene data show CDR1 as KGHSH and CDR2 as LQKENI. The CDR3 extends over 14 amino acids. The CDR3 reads CASSPRGADQPQHF. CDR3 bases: TGTGCCAGCTCACCACGGGGGGCGGATCAGCCCCAGCATTTT.

The CDR3 region has the DNA TGTGCCAGCAGCTTTCAGGGTACAGATACGCAGTATTTT. As protein: CASSFQGTDTQYF. The chain links TRBV7-2 to TRBJ2-3, with a tentative D call TRBD1 (5 bases). V was shortened by 3 bases and J by 3 bases, with 7 bases between the two germline ends. This CDR3 spans 13 amino acids. Germline CDR1 and CDR2: SGHTA and FQGNSA.

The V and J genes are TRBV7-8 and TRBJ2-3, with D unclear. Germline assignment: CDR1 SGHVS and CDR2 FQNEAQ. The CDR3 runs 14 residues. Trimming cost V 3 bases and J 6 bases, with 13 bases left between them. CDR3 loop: CASSFRDSPDTQYF. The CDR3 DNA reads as TGTGCCAGCAGCTTCCGAGATTCCCCCGATACGCAGTATTTT.

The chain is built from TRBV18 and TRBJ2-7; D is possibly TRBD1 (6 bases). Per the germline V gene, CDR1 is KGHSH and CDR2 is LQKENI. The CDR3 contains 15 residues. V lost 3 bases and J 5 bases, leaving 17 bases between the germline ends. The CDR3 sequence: CASSPVRGPLDEQYF. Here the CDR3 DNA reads TGTGCCAGCTCACCGGTCAGGGGACCGCTGGACGAGCAGTACTTC.